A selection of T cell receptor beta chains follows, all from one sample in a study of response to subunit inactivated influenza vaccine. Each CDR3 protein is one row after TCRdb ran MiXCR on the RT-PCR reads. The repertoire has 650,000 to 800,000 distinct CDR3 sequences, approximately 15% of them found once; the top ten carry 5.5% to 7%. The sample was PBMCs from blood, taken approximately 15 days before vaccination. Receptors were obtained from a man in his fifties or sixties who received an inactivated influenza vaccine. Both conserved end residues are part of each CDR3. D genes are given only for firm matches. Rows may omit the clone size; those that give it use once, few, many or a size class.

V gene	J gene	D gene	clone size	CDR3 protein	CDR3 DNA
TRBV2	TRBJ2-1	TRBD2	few	CASRVTSGSHNEQFF	TGTGCCAGCAGGGTGACTAGCGGGAGTCACAATGAGCAGTTCTTC
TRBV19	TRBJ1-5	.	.	CASSIILGSGNQPQHF	TGTGCCAGTAGTATTATTCTGGGGTCGGGCAATCAGCCCCAGCATTTT
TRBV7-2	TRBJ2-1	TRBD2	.	CASSLIAGGNNEQFF	TGTGCCAGCAGCTTAATTGCGGGAGGGAACAATGAGCAGTTCTTC
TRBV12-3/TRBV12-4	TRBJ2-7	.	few	CASSPYRDEQYF	TGTGCCAGCAGTCCCTACAGGGACGAGCAGTACTTC
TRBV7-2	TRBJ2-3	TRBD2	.	CASSSPLAGLLDTQYF	TGTGCCAGCAGCTCTCCACTAGCGGGGTTATTAGATACGCAGTATTTT
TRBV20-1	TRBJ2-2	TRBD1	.	CSAAGTVITGELFF	TGCAGTGCTGCCGGGACAGTAATCACCGGGGAGCTGTTTTTT
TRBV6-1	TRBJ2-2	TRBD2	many	CASSGSGTSAGELFF	TGTGCCAGCAGTGGGTCCGGGACTAGCGCCGGGGAGCTGTTTTTT
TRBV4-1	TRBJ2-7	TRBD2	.	CASSQELAGGNYEQYF	TGCGCCAGCAGCCAAGAATTAGCGGGGGGCAACTACGAGCAGTACTTC
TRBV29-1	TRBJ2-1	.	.	CSVGTGPRDEQFF	TGCAGCGTTGGGACGGGCCCCAGGGATGAGCAGTTCTTC
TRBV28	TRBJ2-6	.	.	CASKGLGAPGANVLTF	TGTGCCAGCAAGGGACTGGGAGCGCCTGGGGCCAACGTCCTGACTTTC
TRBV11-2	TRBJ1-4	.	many	CASSLGGALGEKLFF	TGTGCCAGCAGCTTGGGCGGAGCTTTAGGGGAAAAACTGTTTTTT
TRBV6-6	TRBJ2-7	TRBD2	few	CASRSGGADEQYF	TGTGCCAGCAGGTCGGGGGGGGCCGACGAGCAGTACTTC
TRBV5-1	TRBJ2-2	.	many	CASSLRTANTGELFF	TGCGCCAGCAGCCTAAGGACAGCGAACACCGGGGAGCTGTTTTTT
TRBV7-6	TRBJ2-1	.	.	CASSRRDIGESPSDEQFF	TGTGCCAGCAGCCGCCGGGACATAGGGGAATCCCCCTCCGATGAGCAGTTCTTC
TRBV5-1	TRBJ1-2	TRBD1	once	CASTVGQGGYGYTF	TGCGCCAGCACCGTAGGACAGGGCGGCTATGGCTACACCTTC
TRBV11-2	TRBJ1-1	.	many	CASSPPGGKNTEAFF	TGTGCCAGCAGCCCCCCCGGGGGGAAGAACACTGAAGCTTTCTTT
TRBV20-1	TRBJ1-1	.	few	CSAREGWGSGAFF	TGCAGTGCTAGGGAGGGTTGGGGGTCGGGAGCTTTCTTT
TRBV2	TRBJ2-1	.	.	CASMVESYNEQFF	TGTGCCAGCATGGTGGAGTCCTACAATGAGCAGTTCTTC
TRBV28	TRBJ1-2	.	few	CASSFRGRNYGYTF	TGTGCCAGCAGTTTTAGGGGGAGGAACTATGGCTACACCTTC
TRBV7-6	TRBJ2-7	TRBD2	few	CASSLGSGLAGGYEQYF	TGTGCCAGCAGCTTAGGTTCCGGACTAGCGGGGGGTTACGAGCAGTACTTC